The 11 T cell receptor beta chains below were found in one sample sequenced in a study of T cell clusters in autoimmune cytopenias. TRB was amplified by touch-down multiplex PCR, primer pools A and B combined. TCRdb re-called the multiplex PCR reads and gives one entry per CDR3 protein, without DNA. This table holds approximately 12,000 distinct CDR3 sequences. TRB amplification used around 0.25 ug of peripheral blood genomic DNA. The same sample was also studied in work on T cell repertoires in aging, cancer and after chemotherapy.

Sequenced: peripheral blood. These receptors all come from a human donor in good health.

V gene TRBV28 combines with J gene TRBJ1-1. From germline, CDR1 is MDHEN and CDR2 SYDVKM. The CDR3 sequence is 13 residues long. The CDR3 reads CASRFGYYTEAFF.

This sequence joins TRBV7-3 and TRBJ2-7. The germline V gene has CDR1 SGHTA and CDR2 FQGTGA. The CDR3 is made up of 14 amino acids. CDR3: CASSLNRVPDEQYF.

The chain combines TRBV19 with TRBJ2-2; TCRdb returns TRBD2, unconfirmable since there is no DNA. There are 16 residues in the CDR3. Per germline, CDR1 LNHDA and CDR2 SQIVND (reference sequence). CDR3 residues: CASRGGTYSNTGELFF.

This chain connects TRBV20-1 to TRBJ2-3; checking the TCRdb D call of TRBD2 is not possible without DNA. The CDR3 loop spans 17 amino acids. Germline V lookup: CDR1 DFQATT, CDR2 SNEGSKA (reference sequence). The CDR3: CSAMRLAGGHKGDTQYF.

This clonotype counts as medium-sized by frequency. The chain combines TRBV6-4 with TRBJ2-6; the TCRdb call, TRBD1, lacks DNA for checking. Germline lookup yields CDR1 MRHNA and CDR2 SNTAGT. The CDR3 has 16 amino acids. CDR3 amino acids: CASSDGGQSGANVLTF.

This clonotype is medium-sized by frequency. V is TRBV7-7 and J is TRBJ1-4. CDR3 size: 13 residues. CDR1 SSHAT and CDR2 FNYEAQ come from the germline V gene (reference sequence). The CDR3 protein is CASSLEATEKLFF. Together with reference TRBV7-7 and TRBJ1-4, the CDR3 gives the full variable domain: GAGVSQSPRYKVTKRGQDVTLRCDPISSHATLYWYQQALGQGPEFLTYFNYEAQPDKSGLPSDRFSAERPEGSISTLTIQRTEQRDSAMYRCASSLEATEKLFFGSGTQLSVL.

This clonotype is labeled medium-sized based on frequency. The chain couples TRBV20-1 to TRBJ2-7. CDR1 DFQATT and CDR2 SNEGSKA come from the germline V gene (reference sequence). CDR3 length: 12 residues. The CDR3 sequence is CSAATSSYEQYF.

V is TRBV7-9 and J is TRBJ2-7. The CDR3 contains 15 residues. Germline V CDR1 and CDR2: SEHNR, FQNEAQ (reference sequence). CDR3 sequence reads: CASSLDQLAHNEQYF.

This clonotype is deemed medium-sized by its frequency. The V and J genes are TRBV30 and TRBJ1-3; there is no DNA to check the TCRdb D call of TRBD1. The CDR3 is made up of 13 amino acids. The germline CDR1 and CDR2 sequences are GTSNPN and SVGIG (reference sequence). This chain's CDR3 is CAWTRHGENTIYF.

This clonotype is identified as medium-sized from frequency. The gene calls are TRBV6-5 and TRBJ1-6; without DNA, the TCRdb call of TRBD1 cannot be checked. The germline gives CDR1 MNHEY, CDR2 SVGAGI. The CDR3 contains 16 residues. The CDR3 reads CASSYFSGQGGTPLHF.

Considering frequency, this clonotype is medium-sized. This chain uses TRBV6-1 with TRBJ2-7; checking the TCRdb D call of TRBD1 is not possible without DNA. This CDR3 has 12 residues. In germline, CDR1 is MNHNS, CDR2 SASEGT. CDR3 loop: CASTYRGFEQYF.